The sequence of this T cell receptor (beta chain) was determined in a study of blood T cell repertoires in COVID-19. Study context: COVID-19 samples collected from the United States, Italy and Spain covered acute and convalescent phases. The analysed material was cDNA or gDNA that came from T cells, B-cell-depleted T cells, or PBMCs.

The CDR3 consists of 19 residues. How the authors handled the data: Reference gene primers were amplified, and this amplification served to estimate nucleated cell counts. The table came from immunoSEQ multiplex PCR; TCRdb's copy has only in-frame clones and leaves some out. That table supplies the V and J calls and clone size; D and trimming were determined from the DNA. The data show 95,000 to 110,000 clones, roughly nine tenths seen once. Sequencing used peripheral blood. The sequence was collected from a human donor in a cohort sampled during active COVID-19. V gene TRBV21-1 combines with J gene TRBJ1-5; the table assigns TRBD1, which was not confirmed against the DNA. TRBV21-1 is shown as a pseudogene. The CDR3 region is CASSTSGTTGPLSNQPQHF. DNA of the CDR3: TGTGCCAGCAGCACGTCCGGGACAACGGGACCCCTTAGCAATCAGCCCCAGCATTTT.